This T cell receptor (beta chain) derives from a study of T cell responses to AZD1222 COVID-19 vaccine. Study-wide results and caveats: White British donors predominated, females outnumbered males, and clonal diversity was possibly underestimated. Two AZD1222 doses significantly raised spike-specific TCR breadth and depth over controls. At 160-218 and 743-854, vaccine-associated CD4 TCRs were dominant, and they spanned spike. Reportedly, close to half of spike-specific TCRs are directed against unmutated variant regions.

V was clipped by 0 bases and J by 4 bases; unmatched bases: 4. This CDR3 region has 16 residues. In germline, CDR1 is KGHSH, CDR2 LQKENI. This table comes from immunoSEQ multiplex PCR, and its TCRdb copy is limited to in-frame clones, with some not included. The data hold about 110,000 clones, with roughly 89% observed a single time. As for this clone: Its antigen is as yet unknown.

The receptor comes from an adult in good health. Sequenced material: peripheral blood, taken on day 0 of MenACWY control vaccination. This rearrangement joins TRBV18 to TRBJ2-4; 9 nucleotides agree with TRBD2. The DNA of the CDR3 is TGTGCCAGCTCACCACCGGCTAGCGGGGCTAAAAACATTCAGTACTTC. Translating gives CASSPPASGAKNIQYF.